The rows below give T cell receptor beta chains drawn from one sample of a study of blood T cell repertoires in COVID-19. Sequencing was performed with immunoSEQ multiplex PCR; in TCRdb, only in-frame clones are kept and a portion is missing. The sample carries some 75,000 clones, 90% recorded once. The sample taken for sequencing was peripheral blood. All receptors come from a human donor in a cohort sampled during active COVID-19. The CDR3 runs from the conserved cysteine through the conserved F or W. Each record gives: D gene, J gene, V gene, clone size, CDR3 protein, CDR3 DNA. A D gene is named only where the DNA matches it firmly. Clone sizes are given selectively: once, few, many, or a class where the clone is expanded.

D: NA; J: TRBJ2-2; V: TRBV15; size: NA; CDR3: CATSRETLGGAGELFF; DNA: TGTGCCACCAGCAGAGAGACCTTGGGAGGCGCCGGGGAGCTGTTTTTT
D: NA; J: TRBJ1-1; V: TRBV15; size: NA; CDR3: CATSRGDSNTEAFF; DNA: TGTGCCACCAGCAGAGGGGACTCAAACACTGAAGCTTTCTTT
D: TRBD1; J: TRBJ2-7; V: TRBV10-2; size: NA; CDR3: CASTTGTGGFKQYF; DNA: TGCGCCAGCACGACCGGGACAGGGGGTTTCAAGCAGTACTTC
D: NA; J: TRBJ2-7; V: TRBV5-1; size: NA; CDR3: CASSLGRTTAYEQYF; DNA: TGCGCCAGCAGCCTGGGCCGGACAACTGCCTACGAGCAGTACTTC
D: TRBD2; J: TRBJ2-6; V: TRBV4-2; size: NA; CDR3: CASSQDEERGGSSGANVLTF; DNA: TGTGCCAGCAGCCAAGATGAGGAGCGGGGGGGCAGCTCTGGGGCCAACGTCCTGACTTTC
D: TRBD2; J: TRBJ2-7; V: TRBV3-1/TRBV3-2; size: NA; CDR3: CASSRVGGSGASPSSGQYF; DNA: TGTGCCAGCAGCCGAGTCGGCGGTAGCGGGGCCTCCCCCTCTTCTGGGCAGTACTTC
D: NA; J: TRBJ2-7; V: TRBV3-1/TRBV3-2; size: NA; CDR3: CASSQVSRLHEQYF; DNA: TGTGCCAGCAGCCAAGTAAGCAGACTCCACGAGCAGTACTTC
D: TRBD1; J: TRBJ1-1; V: TRBV29-1; size: NA; CDR3: CSVQGQMNTEAFF; DNA: TGCAGCGTTCAGGGACAGATGAACACTGAAGCTTTCTTT
D: TRBD1; J: TRBJ1-2; V: TRBV18; size: once; CDR3: CASSPGARTGGLNNYGYTF; DNA: TGTGCCAGCTCACCCGGGGCTCGGACAGGGGGCCTCAATAACTATGGCTACACCTTC
D: NA; J: TRBJ1-3; V: TRBV18; size: NA; CDR3: CASSPGTSGGNTIYF; DNA: TGTGCCAGCTCACCCGGGACCTCCGGGGGGAACACCATATATTTT
D: TRBD1; J: TRBJ2-2; V: TRBV3-1/TRBV3-2; size: NA; CDR3: CASSRPGTGTAGELFF; DNA: TGTGCCAGCAGCCGCCCCGGGACAGGGACGGCCGGGGAGCTGTTTTTT
D: NA; J: TRBJ1-2; V: TRBV7-2; size: few; CDR3: CASSFPRATYGYTF; DNA: TGTGCCAGCAGCTTCCCGCGGGCGACCTATGGCTACACCTTC
D: TRBD2; J: TRBJ2-7; V: TRBV18; size: NA; CDR3: CASSLTSGHEQYF; DNA: TGTGCCAGCTCCTTGACTAGCGGCCACGAGCAGTACTTC
D: TRBD2; J: TRBJ2-3; V: TRBV3-1/TRBV3-2; size: NA; CDR3: CASSPRGGRRSTDTQYF; DNA: TGTGCCAGCAGCCCGCGGGGGGGCCGTCGGAGCACAGATACGCAGTATTTT
D: TRBD1; J: TRBJ2-6; V: TRBV19; size: NA; CDR3: CASSGRGTGLSGANVLTF; DNA: TGTGCCAGTAGTGGACGCGGGACAGGCCTCTCTGGGGCCAACGTCCTGACTTTC
D: TRBD2; J: TRBJ2-7; V: TRBV5-1; size: NA; CDR3: CASSLTSGGAETYEQYF; DNA: TGCGCCAGCAGCTTGACTAGCGGGGGGGCGGAGACCTACGAGCAGTACTTC
D: TRBD1; J: TRBJ2-1; V: TRBV7-9; size: NA; CDR3: CASSSLDRAEQFF; DNA: TGTGCCAGCAGCTCCCTCGACAGGGCTGAGCAGTTCTTC
D: TRBD2; J: TRBJ2-1; V: TRBV11-3; size: NA; CDR3: CASSLDSATPGLNYNEQFF; DNA: TGTGCCAGCAGCTTAGATTCGGCGACGCCGGGACTAAACTACAATGAGCAGTTCTTC
D: TRBD1; J: TRBJ1-6; V: TRBV2; size: NA; CDR3: CASILGQGSPLHF; DNA: TGTGCCAGCATTTTAGGACAGGGTTCACCCCTCCACTTT
D: TRBD1; J: TRBJ1-1; V: TRBV13; size: NA; CDR3: CASSLRVKDRVGTEAFF; DNA: TGTGCCAGCAGCTTAAGGGTGAAGGACAGGGTGGGCACTGAAGCTTTCTTT
D: TRBD1; J: TRBJ2-1; V: TRBV19; size: few; CDR3: CASSSTGRNEQFF; DNA: TGTGCCAGTAGTTCGACAGGGAGAAATGAGCAGTTCTTC
D: TRBD1; J: TRBJ2-2; V: TRBV6-5; size: NA; CDR3: CASLRTGGTGELFF; DNA: TGTGCCAGCCTTAGGACAGGAGGTACCGGGGAGCTGTTTTTT
D: TRBD1; J: TRBJ2-5; V: TRBV9; size: NA; CDR3: CASSGKGRQGWKETQYF; DNA: TGTGCCAGCAGCGGTAAAGGACGACAGGGGTGGAAAGAGACCCAGTACTTC
D: NA; J: TRBJ2-7; V: TRBV11-3; size: NA; CDR3: CASSLSRGSYEQYF; DNA: TGTGCCAGCAGCTTATCTAGGGGAAGCTACGAGCAGTACTTC
D: TRBD1; J: TRBJ1-4; V: TRBV28; size: NA; CDR3: CASRYNTGANEKLFF; DNA: TGTGCCAGCAGATACAACACAGGGGCAAATGAAAAACTGTTTTTT
D: TRBD1; J: TRBJ1-1; V: TRBV18; size: NA; CDR3: CASSLQGANTEAFF; DNA: TGTGCCAGCTCACTACAGGGGGCGAACACTGAAGCTTTCTTT
D: NA; J: TRBJ2-7; V: TRBV2; size: NA; CDR3: CASRAFQGFYEQYF; DNA: TGTGCCAGCAGAGCCTTCCAGGGTTTCTACGAGCAGTACTTC
D: NA; J: TRBJ2-7; V: TRBV5-1; size: NA; CDR3: CASSPGGTAEYEQYF; DNA: TGCGCCAGCAGCCCGGGCGGGACGGCCGAATACGAGCAGTACTTC
D: NA; J: TRBJ2-2; V: TRBV24-1; size: NA; CDR3: CATSAVAGATGELFF; DNA: TGTGCCACCAGTGCTGTGGCGGGGGCTACCGGGGAGCTGTTTTTT
D: TRBD2; J: TRBJ2-7; V: TRBV5-1; size: NA; CDR3: CASSFGGGDSDEQYF; DNA: TGCGCCAGCAGCTTTGGCGGGGGGGACAGCGACGAGCAGTACTTC
D: NA; J: TRBJ1-1; V: TRBV7-9; size: NA; CDR3: CASTTTGGNTEAFF; DNA: TGTGCCAGCACTACCACGGGGGGGAACACTGAAGCTTTCTTT
D: TRBD1; J: TRBJ1-1; V: TRBV27; size: NA; CDR3: CASSQQGAKAFF; DNA: TGTGCCAGCAGCCAACAGGGGGCAAAAGCTTTCTTT